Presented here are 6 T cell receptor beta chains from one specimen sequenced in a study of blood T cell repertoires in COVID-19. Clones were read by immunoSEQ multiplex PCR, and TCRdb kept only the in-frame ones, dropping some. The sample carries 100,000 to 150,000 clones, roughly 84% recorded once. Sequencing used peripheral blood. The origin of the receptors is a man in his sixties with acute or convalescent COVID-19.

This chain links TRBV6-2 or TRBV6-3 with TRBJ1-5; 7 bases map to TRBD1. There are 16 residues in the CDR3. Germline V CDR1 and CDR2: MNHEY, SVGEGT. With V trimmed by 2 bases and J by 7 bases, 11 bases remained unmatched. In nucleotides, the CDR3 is TGTGCCAGCAGTTACGGATCCCGGGACAGCTACCAGCCCCAGCATTTT. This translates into CASSYGSRDSYQPQHF.

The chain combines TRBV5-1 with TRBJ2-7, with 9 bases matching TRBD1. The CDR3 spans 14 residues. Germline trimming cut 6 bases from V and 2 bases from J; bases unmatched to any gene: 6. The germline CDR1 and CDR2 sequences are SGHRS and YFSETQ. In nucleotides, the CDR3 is TGCGCCAGCACCCTGACAGGGGGACCCTACGAGCAGTACTTC. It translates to CASTLTGGPYEQYF.

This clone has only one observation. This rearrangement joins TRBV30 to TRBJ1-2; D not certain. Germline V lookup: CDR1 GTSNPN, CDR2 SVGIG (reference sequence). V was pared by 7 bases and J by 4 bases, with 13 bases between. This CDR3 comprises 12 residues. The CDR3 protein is CASQRGAYGYTF. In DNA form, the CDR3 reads TGTGCCTCACAGCGGGGTGCCTATGGCTACACCTTC.

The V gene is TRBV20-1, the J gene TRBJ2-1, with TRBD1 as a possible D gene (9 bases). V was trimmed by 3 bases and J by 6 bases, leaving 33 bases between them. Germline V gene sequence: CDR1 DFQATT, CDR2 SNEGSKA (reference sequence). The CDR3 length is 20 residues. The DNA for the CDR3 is TGCAGTGCTAGTCGGATACCGGGACAGGGACCTAGCGGGCGTCCCAATGAGCAGTTCTTC. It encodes CSASRIPGQGPSGRPNEQFF.

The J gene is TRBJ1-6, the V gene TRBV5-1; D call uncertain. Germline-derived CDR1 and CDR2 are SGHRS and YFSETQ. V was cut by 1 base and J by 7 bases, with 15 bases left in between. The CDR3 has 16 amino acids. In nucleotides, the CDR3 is TGCGCCAGCAGCTTGAAACCGGCGACGGGGAATTCACCCCTCCACTTT. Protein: CASSLKPATGNSPLHF.

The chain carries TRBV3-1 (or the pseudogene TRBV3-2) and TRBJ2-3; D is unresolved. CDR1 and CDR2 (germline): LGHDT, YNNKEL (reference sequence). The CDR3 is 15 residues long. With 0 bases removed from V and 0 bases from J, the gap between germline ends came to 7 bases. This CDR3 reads CASSQDLRSTDTQYF. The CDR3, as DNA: TGTGCCAGCAGCCAAGATCTCCGTAGCACAGATACGCAGTATTTT.